A selection of T cell receptor beta chains follows, all from one sample in a study of cytomegalovirus exposure and HLA in healthy donors. This table comes from immunoSEQ multiplex PCR, and its TCRdb copy is limited to in-frame clones, with some not included. Of under 200,000 clones listed, more than 70% were seen once; the top ten hold over 4.5%. The sample taken for sequencing was PBMCs. These receptors all stem from a male donor in good health and CMV-seronegative. The CDR3 runs from the conserved cysteine through the conserved F or W. The D gene is left open where the match is weak. Only some rows state a clone size, as once, few, many or a class for expanded clones.

abundance: -; v_gene: TRBV6-5; d_gene: -; j_gene: TRBJ1-4; CDR3nt: TGTGCCAGCAGTTATAGGGGTACGGGTGAAAAACTGTTTTTT; CDR3aa: CASSYRGTGEKLFF
abundance: -; v_gene: TRBV2; d_gene: -; j_gene: TRBJ1-1; CDR3nt: TGTGCCAGCAGCACGGGGGGCACTGAAGCTTTCTTT; CDR3aa: CASSTGGTEAFF
abundance: few; v_gene: TRBV6-1; d_gene: -; j_gene: TRBJ1-1; CDR3nt: TGTGCCAGCAGTGAGGCCCTCACTGAAGCTTTCTTT; CDR3aa: CASSEALTEAFF
abundance: -; v_gene: TRBV19; d_gene: -; j_gene: TRBJ2-6; CDR3nt: TGTGCCAGTGACTCCTCTGGGGCCAACGTCCTGACTTTC; CDR3aa: CASDSSGANVLTF
abundance: -; v_gene: TRBV6-1; d_gene: TRBD1; j_gene: TRBJ1-4; CDR3nt: TGTGCCAGCTCCGGGACAGGGCGTGAAAAACTGTTTTTT; CDR3aa: CASSGTGREKLFF
abundance: -; v_gene: TRBV27; d_gene: TRBD2; j_gene: TRBJ2-3; CDR3nt: TGTGCCAGCTCGCCGGGACTAGCGGGAGATACGCAGTATTTT; CDR3aa: CASSPGLAGDTQYF
abundance: -; v_gene: TRBV19; d_gene: -; j_gene: TRBJ1-2; CDR3nt: TGTGCCAGCGCGGCGGGGCCTCACTATGGCTACACCTTC; CDR3aa: CASAAGPHYGYTF
abundance: -; v_gene: TRBV7-8; d_gene: -; j_gene: TRBJ2-5; CDR3nt: TGTGCCAGCAGCTTATGGAGACCACAGGAAGAGACCCAGTACTTC; CDR3aa: CASSLWRPQEETQYF
abundance: -; v_gene: TRBV7-3; d_gene: TRBD1; j_gene: TRBJ2-1; CDR3nt: TGTGCCAGCAGCTTTTCAGGGGGCTCCTACAATGAGCAGTTCTTC; CDR3aa: CASSFSGGSYNEQFF
abundance: -; v_gene: TRBV1; d_gene: -; j_gene: TRBJ2-2; CDR3nt: TGCCCCAGCAGTCACTCATGGGCGGGGGGGCGGGGAAAGGCCGGGGAGCTGTTTTTT; CDR3aa: CPSSHSWAGGRGKAGELFF
abundance: -; v_gene: TRBV6-1; d_gene: -; j_gene: TRBJ1-4; CDR3nt: TGTGCCAGCAGCACAGGGAATGAAAAACTGTTTTTT; CDR3aa: CASSTGNEKLFF
abundance: few; v_gene: TRBV7-3; d_gene: -; j_gene: TRBJ2-5; CDR3nt: TGTGCCAGCAGCTCTCTCACGGGAGAGACCCAGTACTTC; CDR3aa: CASSSLTGETQYF
abundance: -; v_gene: TRBV4-2; d_gene: -; j_gene: TRBJ2-7; CDR3nt: TGTGCCAGCAGCCAAGCCCACAGGGCTTTAGACGAGCAGTACTTC; CDR3aa: CASSQAHRALDEQYF
abundance: -; v_gene: TRBV11-3; d_gene: TRBD2; j_gene: TRBJ2-1; CDR3nt: TGTGCCAGCAGCGCCCGACAGGGCCTAGCGGGAGGGTACGATGAGCAGTTCTTC; CDR3aa: CASSARQGLAGGYDEQFF
abundance: -; v_gene: TRBV2; d_gene: -; j_gene: TRBJ2-5; CDR3nt: TGTGCCAGCAGTGAAATGTCTGAGACCCAGTACTTC; CDR3aa: CASSEMSETQYF
abundance: few; v_gene: TRBV2; d_gene: TRBD1; j_gene: TRBJ1-1; CDR3nt: TGTGCCAGCAGTGAAACAAGGACAGGGCCGAACACTGAAGCTTTCTTT; CDR3aa: CASSETRTGPNTEAFF
abundance: -; v_gene: TRBV6-1; d_gene: -; j_gene: TRBJ2-6; CDR3nt: TGTGCCAGCAGTGAAACAGGCGGCTCTGGGGCCAACGTCCTGACTTTC; CDR3aa: CASSETGGSGANVLTF
abundance: -; v_gene: TRBV28; d_gene: -; j_gene: TRBJ2-7; CDR3nt: TGTGCCAGCGGAACACAGGGTAGCGAGCAGTACTTC; CDR3aa: CASGTQGSEQYF
abundance: few; v_gene: TRBV25-1; d_gene: TRBD1; j_gene: TRBJ1-5; CDR3nt: TGTGCCAGCAGTGGACAGGGGTCCCAGCCCCAGCATTTT; CDR3aa: CASSGQGSQPQHF
abundance: -; v_gene: TRBV11-2; d_gene: TRBD2; j_gene: TRBJ2-7; CDR3nt: TGTGCCAGCAGCTTAGAAGGCGGACTAGCGGGAGTCCCCTACGAACAGTACTTC; CDR3aa: CASSLEGGLAGVPYEQYF
abundance: few; v_gene: TRBV5-1; d_gene: -; j_gene: TRBJ2-3; CDR3nt: TGCGCCAGCAGCTTGGGGAGCGGCGCGGGCACCACAGATACGCAGTATTTT; CDR3aa: CASSLGSGAGTTDTQYF
abundance: -; v_gene: TRBV5-1; d_gene: -; j_gene: TRBJ2-1; CDR3nt: TGCGCCAGCAGCGTCACAGGGTACGAGCAGTTCTTC; CDR3aa: CASSVTGYEQFF
abundance: -; v_gene: TRBV4-2; d_gene: -; j_gene: TRBJ2-1; CDR3nt: TGTGCCAGCAGCCCTAGACGTTCTGAGCAGTTCTTC; CDR3aa: CASSPRRSEQFF
abundance: few; v_gene: TRBV2; d_gene: -; j_gene: TRBJ1-1; CDR3nt: TGTGCCAGCAGTGAAGCGGTGGTTAGAACTGAAGCTTTCTTT; CDR3aa: CASSEAVVRTEAFF
abundance: -; v_gene: TRBV27; d_gene: -; j_gene: TRBJ1-1; CDR3nt: TGTGCCAGCAGTTTTCGGCAGGGTAGGGGCAACACTGAAGCTTTCTTT; CDR3aa: CASSFRQGRGNTEAFF
abundance: -; v_gene: TRBV4-1; d_gene: -; j_gene: TRBJ2-5; CDR3nt: TGCGCCAGCAGCCAAGAACCGGGAGCAGAGACCCAGTACTTC; CDR3aa: CASSQEPGAETQYF
abundance: -; v_gene: TRBV7-2; d_gene: TRBD1; j_gene: TRBJ1-4; CDR3nt: TGTGCCAGCAGCACAGGACAGGGTGTAAGGAGAAAACTGTTTTTT; CDR3aa: CASSTGQGVRRKLFF
abundance: -; v_gene: TRBV7-6; d_gene: -; j_gene: TRBJ2-2; CDR3nt: TGTGCCAGCAGCCCTCAGACAGGAGGCGGAACCGGGGAGCTGTTTTTT; CDR3aa: CASSPQTGGGTGELFF
abundance: -; v_gene: TRBV2; d_gene: -; j_gene: TRBJ2-7; CDR3nt: TGTGCCAGCAGTTCGACTTACGAGCAGTACTTC; CDR3aa: CASSSTYEQYF
abundance: once; v_gene: TRBV4-3; d_gene: -; j_gene: TRBJ2-1; CDR3nt: TGCGCCAGCAGCCAAGTGGCGGGGCTTGAGCAGTTCTTC; CDR3aa: CASSQVAGLEQFF
abundance: -; v_gene: TRBV7-9; d_gene: -; j_gene: TRBJ1-2; CDR3nt: TGCTTAAGCGCGGGGGACATTTATGGCTACACCTTC; CDR3aa: CLSAGDIYGYTF
abundance: -; v_gene: TRBV28; d_gene: TRBD1; j_gene: TRBJ2-4; CDR3nt: TGTGCCAGCAGCATAAGTGCGCCGGACAGGGCGTCCGCCAAAAACATTCAGTACTTC; CDR3aa: CASSISAPDRASAKNIQYF
abundance: -; v_gene: TRBV6-4; d_gene: TRBD1; j_gene: TRBJ1-2; CDR3nt: TGTGCCAGCAGTGACGGGACAGGGGGCTATGGCTACACCTTC; CDR3aa: CASSDGTGGYGYTF
abundance: few; v_gene: TRBV5-1; d_gene: -; j_gene: TRBJ1-1; CDR3nt: TGCGCCAGCAGCTTCGAGGGTTCTGAAGCTTTCTTT; CDR3aa: CASSFEGSEAFF
abundance: -; v_gene: TRBV19; d_gene: -; j_gene: TRBJ1-4; CDR3nt: TGTGCCAGTATCAGGGTAGATAGTTCGGATGAAAAACTGTTTTTT; CDR3aa: CASIRVDSSDEKLFF
abundance: -; v_gene: TRBV6-5; d_gene: -; j_gene: TRBJ1-3; CDR3nt: TGTGCCAGCAGAACGGACAGCTTCTCTGGAAACACCATATATTTT; CDR3aa: CASRTDSFSGNTIYF
abundance: few; v_gene: TRBV9; d_gene: TRBD2; j_gene: TRBJ2-3; CDR3nt: TGTGCCAGCAGCGCCGGGACTACCAACACAGATACGCAGTATTTT; CDR3aa: CASSAGTTNTDTQYF
abundance: -; v_gene: TRBV13; d_gene: -; j_gene: TRBJ2-5; CDR3nt: TGTGCCAGCAGCCAACAGGGAAGGGAGACCCAGTACTTC; CDR3aa: CASSQQGRETQYF
abundance: -; v_gene: TRBV2; d_gene: TRBD2; j_gene: TRBJ2-7; CDR3nt: TGTGCCAGCGGGGTAGGACTAGCGGAGGGCTCCTACGAGCAGTACTTC; CDR3aa: CASGVGLAEGSYEQYF
abundance: -; v_gene: TRBV5-1; d_gene: TRBD1; j_gene: TRBJ2-7; CDR3nt: TGCGCCAGCAGCCCATGGGACAGGGACTCCACGCGATACGAGCAGTACTTC; CDR3aa: CASSPWDRDSTRYEQYF
abundance: -; v_gene: TRBV7-8; d_gene: TRBD2; j_gene: TRBJ2-5; CDR3nt: TGTGCCAGCAGCACCCGCGCCCGGGGGGGCCGCGAGACCCAGTACTTC; CDR3aa: CASSTRARGGRETQYF
abundance: -; v_gene: TRBV5-1; d_gene: TRBD2; j_gene: TRBJ2-2; CDR3nt: TGCGCCAGCAGCCCGACTAGCGGGGGGACCACTGCCGGGGAGCTGTTTTTT; CDR3aa: CASSPTSGGTTAGELFF
abundance: -; v_gene: TRBV7-3; d_gene: -; j_gene: TRBJ2-1; CDR3nt: TGTGCCAGCAGCCCCGGACAGATCTACAATGAGCAGTTCTTC; CDR3aa: CASSPGQIYNEQFF
abundance: -; v_gene: TRBV10-3; d_gene: TRBD1; j_gene: TRBJ2-1; CDR3nt: TGTGCCATCAGGGACAGGGCCGGTGGCCCGTTCTTC; CDR3aa: CAIRDRAGGPFF
abundance: -; v_gene: TRBV7-3; d_gene: TRBD1; j_gene: TRBJ2-3; CDR3nt: TGTGCCAGCGGCGGCGGGGACAGGTACACAGATACGCAGTATTTT; CDR3aa: CASGGGDRYTDTQYF
abundance: once; v_gene: TRBV4-1; d_gene: -; j_gene: TRBJ2-7; CDR3nt: TGCGCCAGCAGCCAAGAATTGCGACTGAGATCCTACGAGCAGTACTTC; CDR3aa: CASSQELRLRSYEQYF
abundance: few; v_gene: TRBV14; d_gene: -; j_gene: TRBJ2-3; CDR3nt: TGTGCCAGCAGCCAAGATTGGGCAGGGTCGACAGATACGCAGTATTTT; CDR3aa: CASSQDWAGSTDTQYF
abundance: -; v_gene: TRBV19; d_gene: TRBD2; j_gene: TRBJ2-2; CDR3nt: TGTGCCAGTAATTCTGAGGGGCGACTAGCGGGAACCGGGGAGCTGTTTTTT; CDR3aa: CASNSEGRLAGTGELFF
abundance: -; v_gene: TRBV5-1; d_gene: -; j_gene: TRBJ1-3; CDR3nt: TGCGCCAGCAGCTTGTCTTCTTTGGGAGCGAGCTCTGGAAACACCATATATTTT; CDR3aa: CASSLSSLGASSGNTIYF
abundance: -; v_gene: TRBV4-1; d_gene: TRBD1; j_gene: TRBJ1-1; CDR3nt: TGCGCCAGCAGCCAAAATTTAGACAGGGTGAACACTGAAGCTTTCTTT; CDR3aa: CASSQNLDRVNTEAFF
abundance: -; v_gene: TRBV21-1; d_gene: -; j_gene: TRBJ1-2; CDR3nt: TGTGCCAGCAGCAAAGCGGGGCCTTTTTATGGCTACACCTTC; CDR3aa: CASSKAGPFYGYTF
abundance: few; v_gene: TRBV5-6; d_gene: -; j_gene: TRBJ1-5; CDR3nt: TGTGCCAGCAGCTTGAATCGCCTAAGAGGGCAGCCCCAGCATTTT; CDR3aa: CASSLNRLRGQPQHF
abundance: -; v_gene: TRBV4-3; d_gene: -; j_gene: TRBJ2-7; CDR3nt: TGCGCCAGCGGGAGGACTCGTTCCTTTGGCGAGCAGTACTTC; CDR3aa: CASGRTRSFGEQYF
abundance: -; v_gene: TRBV4-2; d_gene: TRBD1; j_gene: TRBJ1-3; CDR3nt: TGTGCCAGCAGCCAAACCCGGACAGGTCAGGGAAACACCATATATTTT; CDR3aa: CASSQTRTGQGNTIYF
abundance: -; v_gene: TRBV28; d_gene: TRBD2; j_gene: TRBJ2-3; CDR3nt: TGTGCCAGCAGTTTAAATCTCCTAGCGGCTTACACAGATACGCAGTATTTT; CDR3aa: CASSLNLLAAYTDTQYF
abundance: -; v_gene: TRBV6-6; d_gene: TRBD2; j_gene: TRBJ2-1; CDR3nt: TGTGCCAGCATCCCACCTTCGGGAGGAGGGAATGAGCAGTTCTTC; CDR3aa: CASIPPSGGGNEQFF
abundance: once; v_gene: TRBV25-1; d_gene: -; j_gene: TRBJ1-1; CDR3nt: TGTGCCAGCAGCGACAGGCGTCTCTCCAACACTGAAGCTTTCTTT; CDR3aa: CASSDRRLSNTEAFF
abundance: once; v_gene: TRBV7-9; d_gene: TRBD1; j_gene: TRBJ1-2; CDR3nt: TGTTCCAGCATCAGAACTGGGACAGTCAACTATGGCTACACCTTC; CDR3aa: CSSIRTGTVNYGYTF
abundance: few; v_gene: TRBV5-1; d_gene: -; j_gene: TRBJ2-5; CDR3nt: TGCGCCAGCAGCCCGGCGGGCGGGGTAGAGACCCAGTACTTC; CDR3aa: CASSPAGGVETQYF